A single sample is the source of the 19 T cell receptor beta chains below, sequenced in a study of T cell repertoires in cytomegalovirus infection. These TCRs are of unknown antigen specificity. Each CDR3 protein is one row after TCRdb ran MiXCR on the reads. The sample yields about 920,000 distinct CDR3 sequences, 30% to 40% seen once. The sequencing here drew on cultured CD8+ T cells from PBMCs, taken from culture after CMV antigen stimulation. The receptors shown here come from a human donor in good health (CMV status not recorded). Some clones in this sample may be carry-over from other donors' samples.

This clonotype was detected ten times or more. J is TRBJ1-2 and V is TRBV6-6; unclear D gene. The CDR3 extends over 14 amino acids. Trimming took off 2 bases at V and 0 bases at J, with 7 bases between the two ends. Germline V gene sequence: CDR1 MNHNY, CDR2 SVGAGI (reference sequence). CDR3 loop: CASSYGVTNYGYTF. The CDR3 nucleotides read TGTGCCAGCAGTTACGGGGTTACTAACTATGGCTACACCTTC.

This chain uses TRBV29-1 with TRBJ2-5, with 7 bases matching TRBD2. Looked up from germline, CDR1 is SQVTM and CDR2 is ANQGSEA. Germline trimming cut 0 bases from V and 4 bases from J; bases unmatched to any gene: 11. The CDR3 has 16 residues. In DNA form, the CDR3 reads TGCAGCGTTGAAGATCAACGGGGGGAACCTTTAGAGACCCAGTACTTC. As protein: CSVEDQRGEPLETQYF.

This clonotype came up once. The genes are TRBV14 and TRBJ1-2, with 7 positions matching TRBD1. The trim removed 2 bases at V and 6 bases at J, leaving 9 bases unmatched. Germline V CDR1 and CDR2: SGHDN, FVKESK. This CDR3 is 15 amino acids long. This chain's CDR3 is CASSQFQTGVHGYTF. CDR3 sequence (DNA): TGTGCCAGCAGCCAATTCCAAACAGGGGTACATGGCTACACCTTC. Full variable domain (rest looked up from reference TRBV14 and TRBJ1-2): EAGVTQFPSHSVIEKGQTVTLRCDPISGHDNLYWYRRVMGKEIKFLLHFVKESKQDESGMPNNRFLAERTGGTYSTLKVQPAELEDSGVYFCASSQFQTGVHGYTFGSGTRLTVV.

The chain combines TRBV2 with TRBJ2-7, with TRBD2 matching over 11 bases. CDR3 length: 14 amino acids. With 9 bases clipped from V and 1 base from J, the junction kept 5 bases outside the gene matches. The germline gives CDR1 SNHLY, CDR2 FYNNEI. Here the CDR3 reads CASPGLAASYEQYF. The CDR3 nucleotides read TGTGCCAGTCCGGGACTAGCGGCTTCCTACGAGCAGTACTTC.

The chain couples TRBV27 to TRBJ1-2; D may be TRBD1 (6 bases). V lost 2 bases and J 6 bases, leaving 13 bases between the germline ends. Germline V gives CDR1 MNHEY, CDR2 SMNVEV (reference sequence). The CDR3 contains 14 residues. The CDR3 region has the DNA TGTGCCAGCAGTTTAACCCAGGGGATCCATGGCTACACCTTC. Its translation: CASSLTQGIHGYTF.

This clonotype was seen only a few times. This chain links TRBV12-3 or TRBV12-4 with TRBJ2-1, with D tentatively TRBD2 (7 bases). CDR3 length: 16 amino acids. With 5 bases removed from V and 5 bases from J, the gap between germline ends came to 19 bases. The DNA of the CDR3 is TGTGCCAGCAGTGCCTCGGGGGGCGGGGGAAACAATGAGCAGTTCTTC. Its translation is CASSASGGGGNNEQFF.

A word on this clonotype: Just one base apart from a much larger clone, this may be a read error. The genes are TRBV12-3 or TRBV12-4 and TRBJ1-1; TRBD1 is a possible D gene (5 bases). This CDR3 contains 14 residues. V dropped 6 bases and J dropped 0 bases, with 11 bases sitting between them. The CDR3 reads CASSWGMMNTEAFF. The CDR3 nucleotides read TGTGCCAGCAGCTGGGGGATGATGAACACTGAAGCTTTCTTT.

This clonotype occurred a few times. The V gene is TRBV25-1, the J gene TRBJ2-2; possible D gene TRBD2, 6 bases. CDR1 and CDR2 (germline): MGHDK, SYGVNS. The CDR3 runs to 18 residues. The V gene lost 2 bases and the J gene lost 2 bases, with 18 bases spanning the gap. The CDR3 loop is CASSEEIRAGFNTGELFF. CDR3 in DNA: TGTGCCAGCAGTGAAGAGATTCGGGCGGGGTTTAACACCGGGGAGCTGTTTTTT.

This chain links TRBV2 with TRBJ2-5; D may be TRBD1 (5 bases). The V and J ends lost 3 bases and 1 base respectively, with 15 bases between them. Germline V CDR1 and CDR2: SNHLY, FYNNEI. The CDR3 loop spans 16 amino acids. The CDR3 protein is CASSDFDRPAQETQYF. The CDR3 DNA reads TGTGCCAGCAGTGATTTCGACAGACCAGCCCAAGAGACCCAGTACTTC.

This clonotype was detected many times. This sequence joins TRBV27 and TRBJ1-1; no clear D. Germline CDR1 is MNHEY and CDR2 is SMNVEV (reference sequence). V lost 2 bases, J lost 0 bases, and 7 bases lay in between. The CDR3 length is 14 residues. CDR3 sequence (DNA): TGTGCCAGCAGTTTACGAGGACTGAACACTGAAGCTTTCTTT. It codes for CASSLRGLNTEAFF.

The V call is TRBV24-1, the J call TRBJ2-1; perhaps TRBD2 as D (6 bases). The CDR3 consists of 14 residues. The germline gives CDR1 KGHDR, CDR2 SFDVKD. V was cut by 3 bases and J by 4 bases, with 9 bases left in between. The CDR3 spells CATSDAGFYNEQFF. CDR3 coding DNA: TGTGCCACCAGTGATGCGGGATTTTACAATGAGCAGTTCTTC.

The J gene is TRBJ1-1, the V gene TRBV27; TRBD1 matches 8 bases. There are 16 residues in the CDR3. After removal of 4 bases from V and 1 base from J, the junction contained 8 bases not matched to a gene. From germline, CDR1 is MNHEY and CDR2 SMNVEV (reference sequence). The CDR3 loop is CASSYLSTGANTEAFF. The DNA for the CDR3 is TGTGCCAGCAGTTATTTATCGACAGGGGCGAACACTGAAGCTTTCTTT.

The genes are TRBV27 and TRBJ2-2; D might be TRBD1 or TRBD2, each matching 5 bases. Germline CDR1 is MNHEY and CDR2 is SMNVEV (reference sequence). The CDR3 contains 17 residues. The ends were cut back, 0 bases at V and 0 bases at J, with 11 bases in the middle. CDR3 amino acids: CASSLSVGDANTGELFF. The CDR3 DNA reads as TGTGCCAGCAGTTTATCGGTGGGGGACGCGAACACCGGGGAGCTGTTTTTT.

The chain carries TRBV6-2 or TRBV6-3 and TRBJ2-7; D gene unclear. CDR1 is MNHEY and CDR2 is SVGEGT in the germline V gene. Deletions cut 2 bases from V and 6 bases from J, with 11 bases between. This CDR3 contains 13 residues. This CDR3 reads CASSYKLTGEQYV. CDR3 sequence (DNA): TGTGCCAGCAGTTACAAATTAACCGGCGAGCAGTACGTC.

The sample holds a few counts of this clonotype. This rearrangement joins TRBV5-1 to TRBJ1-2; D might be TRBD1 (6 bases). Germline CDR1 reads SGHRS; CDR2 reads YFSETQ. CDR3 length: 18 residues. Trimming took off 1 base at V and 0 bases at J, with 19 bases between the two ends. CDR3 nucleotide sequence: TGCGCCAGCAGCTTGCGGGGGTACAGGGAACGGGCTAACTATGGCTACACCTTC. This gives the protein CASSLRGYRERANYGYTF. Full variable domain (rest looked up from reference TRBV5-1 and TRBJ1-2): KAGVTQTPRYLIKTRGQQVTLSCSPISGHRSVSWYQQTPGQGLQFLFEYFSETQRNKGNFPGRFSGRQFSNSRSEMNVSTLELGDSALYLCASSLRGYRERANYGYTFGSGTRLTVV.

CDR3 amino acids: CASPGGDTYNEQFF. The CDR3 DNA reads as TGTGCCAGCCCGGGGGGGGATACCTACAATGAGCAGTTCTTC. The chain carries TRBV5-4 and TRBJ2-1; 8 bases align to TRBD2. Germline V lookup: CDR1 SGHNT, CDR2 YYREEE (reference sequence). V trimming: 7 bases; J trimming: 2 bases; junction bases outside the gene matches: 5. This CDR3 is 14 amino acids long.

V is TRBV11-1 and J is TRBJ1-2, with TRBD1 matching over 7 bases. Trimming cost V 6 bases and J 4 bases; bases outside gene matches: 2. CDR3 length: 12 amino acids. From germline, CDR1 is SGHAT and CDR2 FQDESV (reference sequence). DNA for the CDR3: TGTGCCAGCAGGGGACAGTCCTATGGCTACACCTTC. Translating gives CASRGQSYGYTF. Using reference TRBV11-1 and TRBJ1-2 for the parts outside the CDR3, the full variable domain is EAEVAQSPRYKITEKSQAVAFWCDPISGHATLYWYRQILGQGPELLVQFQDESVVDDSQLPKDRFSAERLKGVDSTLKIQPAELGDSAMYLCASRGQSYGYTFGSGTRLTVV.

CDR3 bases: TGTGCCAGCAGCCCCTTACGACTGGGATCAGACAATGAGCAGTTCTTC. Its protein is CASSPLRLGSDNEQFF. This rearrangement joins TRBV2 to TRBJ2-1; D not resolved. The germline CDR1 and CDR2 sequences are SNHLY and FYNNEI. There are 16 residues in the CDR3. The ends were cut back, 6 bases at V and 5 bases at J, with 20 bases in the middle.

V and J are TRBV7-6 and TRBJ1-4; no clear D. From germline, CDR1 is SGHVS and CDR2 FNYEAQ. This CDR3 spans 17 amino acids. Between the trimmed V and J ends, which lost 0 bases and 5 bases, there was a span of 16 bases. DNA of the CDR3: TGTGCCAGCAGCTTAGCGCGAAGGAAGAGGCGAAATGAAAAACTGTTTTTT. Residues: CASSLARRKRRNEKLFF. Full variable domain (outside the CDR3, taken from reference TRBV7-6 and TRBJ1-4): GAGVSQSPRYKVTKRGQDVALRCDPISGHVSLYWYRQALGQGPEFLTYFNYEAQQDKSGLPNDRFSAERPEGSISTLTIQRTEQRDSAMYRCASSLARRKRRNEKLFFGSGTQLSVL.